Below are 20 T cell receptor beta chains sequenced from a single sample in a study of blood T cell repertoires in COVID-19. Using immunoSEQ multiplex PCR, the repertoire was profiled, and TCRdb retains in-frame clones only, with some absent. Found here are around 400,000 clones, roughly 87% of them singletons; the top ten hold approximately 5%. Material for sequencing was PBMCs or T cells enriched from blood (not recorded which). These receptors originate from a woman aged 50 to 65 who had recovered from COVID-19.

The CDR3: CASSLHKGPYEQYF. The CDR3 DNA reads as TGTGCCAGCAGCCTTCATAAGGGGCCATACGAGCAGTACTTC. This chain joins TRBV11-1 and TRBJ2-7; D possibly corresponds to TRBD1 (5 bases). The CDR3 runs to 14 residues. Germline CDR1 SGHAT, CDR2 FQDESV (reference sequence). Deletions cut 5 bases from V and 4 bases from J, with 15 bases between. Full variable domain (rest looked up from reference TRBV11-1 and TRBJ2-7): EAEVAQSPRYKITEKSQAVAFWCDPISGHATLYWYRQILGQGPELLVQFQDESVVDDSQLPKDRFSAERLKGVDSTLKIQPAELGDSAMYLCASSLHKGPYEQYFGPGTRLTVT.

The V and J genes are TRBV5-4 and TRBJ1-2; no firm D call. Germline lookup yields CDR1 SGHNT and CDR2 YYREEE (reference sequence). This CDR3 region has 15 residues. The V end lost 0 bases, the J end lost 3 bases, and 12 bases lay between the germline ends. For the CDR3, the DNA is TGTGCCAGCAGCTTGGAACAGCCAACGGACTATGGCTACACCTTC. Amino acid sequence: CASSLEQPTDYGYTF.

The CDR3 protein is CASSTGTGLGGYTF. Written as DNA, the CDR3 is TGTGCCAGCAGCACCGGGACAGGGCTCGGTGGCTACACCTTC. The chain has TRBV5-6 and TRBJ1-2, with TRBD1 matching over 9 bases. Trimming removed 4 bases from V and 7 bases from J; junction bases left unmatched: 8. The length of the CDR3 is 14 residues. Germline CDR1 is SGHDT and CDR2 is YYEEEE.

The chain is built from TRBV30 and TRBJ2-1; 15 bases are a match to TRBD2. The CDR3 is made up of 16 amino acids. V trimming: 1 base; J trimming: 9 bases; junction bases outside the gene matches: 7. Germline CDR1 and CDR2: GTSNPN and SVGIG (reference sequence). The DNA for the CDR3 is TGTGCCTGGAGTGGGACTAGCGGGGGGGCTCAGGGTGAGCAGTTCTTC. Translated, it gives CAWSGTSGGAQGEQFF. Based on the CDR3 plus reference TRBV30 and TRBJ2-1, the full variable domain is SQTIHQWPATLVQPVGSPLSLECTVEGTSNPNLYWYRQAAGRGLQLLFYSVGIGQISSEVPQNLSASRPQDRQFILSSKKLLLSDSGFYLCAWSGTSGGAQGEQFFGPGTRLTVL.

The V gene is TRBV6-5, the J gene TRBJ1-2; 7 bases align to TRBD1. CDR1 and CDR2 (germline): MNHEY, SVGAGI. With 2 bases clipped from V and 7 bases from J, the junction kept 4 bases outside the gene matches. The CDR3 runs 13 residues. The CDR3 sequence is CASSYRGRGGYTF. As DNA, the CDR3 is TGTGCCAGCAGTTACAGGGGGCGCGGTGGCTACACCTTC.

This rearrangement joins TRBV7-2 to TRBJ2-5; D possibly corresponds to TRBD2 (5 bases). Deletions cut 2 bases from V and 5 bases from J, with 12 bases between. From germline, CDR1 is SGHTA and CDR2 FQGNSA. This CDR3 spans 14 amino acids. The CDR3 region has the DNA TGTGCCAGCAGCTTACCATTCGGCGGGGAGACCCAGTACTTC. Translating it yields CASSLPFGGETQYF.

J is TRBJ1-2 and V is TRBV30, with D possibly TRBD1 on 6 matching bases. V dropped 5 bases and J dropped 3 bases, with 10 bases sitting between them. The germline V gene encodes CDR1 GTSNPN and CDR2 SVGIG (reference sequence). The CDR3 consists of 12 residues. The CDR3 sequence is CAWQQGHYGYTF. CDR3 coding DNA: TGTGCCTGGCAACAGGGACACTATGGCTACACCTTC.

The genes are TRBV6-5 and TRBJ2-1, with TRBD2 matching 7 bases. Germline CDR1 reads MNHEY; CDR2 reads SVGAGI. Trimming removed 8 bases from V and 7 bases from J; junction bases left unmatched: 8. This CDR3 region has 13 residues. CDR3 residues: CASGLVRGNEQFF. As DNA, the CDR3 is TGTGCCAGCGGACTAGTGAGGGGAAATGAGCAGTTCTTC.

The chain couples TRBV4-3 to TRBJ1-4; D is possibly TRBD1 (5 bases). Germline lookup yields CDR1 LGHNA and CDR2 YSLEER. The V end was cut by 1 base, the J end by 5 bases, with 11 bases between. This CDR3 comprises 15 residues. The CDR3 sequence: CASSQGDRTNEKLFF. CDR3 DNA sequence: TGCGCCAGCAGCCAAGGAGACAGAACAAATGAAAAACTGTTTTTT.

This rearrangement joins TRBV6-4 to TRBJ2-2; D gene unclear. The germline V gene encodes CDR1 MRHNA and CDR2 SNTAGT. Trimming stripped 3 bases from V and 3 bases from J, with 8 bases between. The CDR3 has 14 residues. CDR3 sequence: CASSEGTYTGELFF. Here the CDR3 DNA reads TGTGCCAGCAGTGAGGGCACCTACACCGGGGAGCTGTTTTTT.

The chain links TRBV7-2 to TRBJ1-2, with D perhaps matching TRBD1 (6 bases). V lost 5 bases and J 4 bases, leaving 14 bases between the germline ends. This CDR3 region has 14 residues. Germline V gene lookup returns CDR1 SGHTA and CDR2 FQGNSA. The CDR3 nucleotides read TGTGCCAGCAGCCCAGGGGTAGGGTTCTATGGCTACACCTTC. Residues: CASSPGVGFYGYTF.

CDR3 bases: TGTGCCAGCAGACGGGACAGTCTTAGCACAGATACGCAGTATTTT. This translates into CASRRDSLSTDTQYF. J is TRBJ2-3 and V is TRBV11-3, with 7 bases aligning to TRBD1. Unmatched junction bases numbered 6, after V lost 6 bases and J lost 0 bases. Germline V gene data show CDR1 as SGHNT and CDR2 as YENEEA. CDR3 length: 15 amino acids.

The genes are TRBV9 and TRBJ1-2; D uncertain. Per germline, CDR1 SGDLS and CDR2 YYNGEE. The CDR3 runs 14 residues. V lost 0 bases and J 4 bases, leaving 10 bases between the germline ends. In nucleotides, the CDR3 is TGTGCCAGCAGCGTAGAGCAGGTTGGCTATGGCTACACCTTC. Amino acids: CASSVEQVGYGYTF.

The chain uses TRBV6-2 or TRBV6-3 and TRBJ2-7; 10 positions agree with TRBD2. V trimming: 2 bases; J trimming: 2 bases; junction bases outside the gene matches: 15. Germline CDR1 and CDR2: MNHEY and SVGEGT. The CDR3 is 19 residues long. The CDR3 reads CASSYRLIGTSAPPYEQYF. DNA for the CDR3: TGTGCCAGCAGTTACCGTCTAATCGGGACTAGCGCCCCTCCCTACGAGCAGTACTTC.

This clone turned up a few times. This sequence joins TRBV19 and TRBJ1-1, with D possibly being TRBD1 (5 bases). The CDR3 has 16 amino acids. CDR1 and CDR2 from the germline V gene are LNHDA and SQIVND (reference sequence). Trimming shortened V by 4 bases and J by 4 bases, and 19 bases separated the two germline ends. The CDR3 loop reads CASSTRGAGLGTEAFF. The CDR3 DNA reads TGTGCCAGTAGTACGAGGGGCGCGGGACTTGGCACTGAAGCTTTCTTT.

This chain links TRBV6-2 or TRBV6-3 with TRBJ2-7; D might be TRBD1 (5 bases). The CDR3 is 14 amino acids. Trimming cost V 4 bases and J 1 base, with 11 bases left between them. Germline V gene lookup returns CDR1 MNHEY and CDR2 SVGEGT. The CDR3 region is CASSSAGFSYEQYF. The CDR3 region has the DNA TGTGCCAGCAGTTCGGCAGGGTTTTCCTACGAGCAGTACTTC.

The chain links TRBV27 to TRBJ2-7, with D possibly TRBD1 on 6 matching bases. Germline V lookup: CDR1 MNHEY, CDR2 SMNVEV (reference sequence). V gave up 8 bases and J gave up 0 bases, with 11 bases separating them. There are 13 residues in the CDR3. CDR3 nucleotides: TGTGCCAGCGGATGGACAGTCTCCTACGAGCAGTACTTC. Translating it yields CASGWTVSYEQYF.

This chain links TRBV7-2 with TRBJ1-2, with a possible D match to TRBD1 (5 bases). The CDR3 has 15 amino acids. The V and J ends lost 5 bases and 5 bases respectively, with 18 bases between them. The germline CDR1 and CDR2 sequences are SGHTA and FQGNSA. Written as DNA, the CDR3 is TGTGCCAGCAGCCCACACTTCGGGGACTCTTATGGCTACACCTTC. As protein: CASSPHFGDSYGYTF. Complete variable domain (other parts from reference TRBV7-2 and TRBJ1-2): GAGVSQSPSNKVTEKGKDVELRCDPISGHTALYWYRQSLGQGLEFLIYFQGNSAPDKSGLPSDRFSAERTGGSVSTLTIQRTQQEDSAVYLCASSPHFGDSYGYTFGSGTRLTVV.

This rearrangement joins TRBV4-1 to TRBJ1-2; no definite D call. Trimming removed 0 bases at V and 3 bases at J, with 14 bases between. Germline CDR1 reads MGHRA; CDR2 reads YSYEKL. The CDR3 has 16 residues. CDR3 sequence: CASSQDLTGEDYGYTF. CDR3 coding DNA: TGCGCCAGCAGCCAAGATCTGACGGGAGAGGACTATGGCTACACCTTC.

This rearrangement joins TRBV28 to TRBJ2-2; 10 bases match TRBD2. The CDR3 runs 16 residues. The germline V gene has CDR1 MDHEN and CDR2 SYDVKM. J gave up 5 bases and V 8 bases, and 11 bases lay outside the gene matches. The CDR3: CASLPSSGSRTGELFF. The CDR3 nucleotides are TGTGCCAGCCTCCCCTCTAGCGGGAGTCGTACCGGGGAGCTGTTTTTT. Filled out from reference TRBV28 and TRBJ2-2, the complete variable domain reads DVKVTQSSRYLVKRTGEKVFLECVQDMDHENMFWYRQDPGLGLRLIYFSYDVKMKEKGDIPEGYSVSREKKERFSLILESASTNQTSMYLCASLPSSGSRTGELFFGEGSRLTVL.